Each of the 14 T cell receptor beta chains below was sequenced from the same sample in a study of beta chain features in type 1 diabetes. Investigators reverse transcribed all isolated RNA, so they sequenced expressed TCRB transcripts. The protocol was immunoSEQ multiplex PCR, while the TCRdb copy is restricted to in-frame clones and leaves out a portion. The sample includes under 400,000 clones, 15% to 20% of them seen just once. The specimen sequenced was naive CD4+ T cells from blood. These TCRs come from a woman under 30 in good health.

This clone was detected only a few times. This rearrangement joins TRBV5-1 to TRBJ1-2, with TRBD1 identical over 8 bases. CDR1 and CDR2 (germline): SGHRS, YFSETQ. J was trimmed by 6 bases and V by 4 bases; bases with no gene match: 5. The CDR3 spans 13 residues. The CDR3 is CASSRGTGDGYTF. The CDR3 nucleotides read TGCGCCAGCAGCCGCGGGACAGGTGATGGCTACACCTTC. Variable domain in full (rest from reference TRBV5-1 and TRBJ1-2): KAGVTQTPRYLIKTRGQQVTLSCSPISGHRSVSWYQQTPGQGLQFLFEYFSETQRNKGNFPGRFSGRQFSNSRSEMNVSTLELGDSALYLCASSRGTGDGYTFGSGTRLTVV.

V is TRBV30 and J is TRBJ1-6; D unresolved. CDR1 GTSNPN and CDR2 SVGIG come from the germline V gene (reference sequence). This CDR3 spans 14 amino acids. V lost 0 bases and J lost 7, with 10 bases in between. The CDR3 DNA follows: TGTGCCTGGAGTGTACTGACAAGGAATTCACCCCTCCACTTT. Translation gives CAWSVLTRNSPLHF.

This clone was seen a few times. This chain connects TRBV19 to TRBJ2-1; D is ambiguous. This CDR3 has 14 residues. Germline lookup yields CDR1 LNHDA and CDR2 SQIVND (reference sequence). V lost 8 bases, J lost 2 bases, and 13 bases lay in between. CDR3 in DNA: TGTGCCAGTTCCCAGATGATAACCTACAATGAGCAGTTCTTC. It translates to CASSQMITYNEQFF.

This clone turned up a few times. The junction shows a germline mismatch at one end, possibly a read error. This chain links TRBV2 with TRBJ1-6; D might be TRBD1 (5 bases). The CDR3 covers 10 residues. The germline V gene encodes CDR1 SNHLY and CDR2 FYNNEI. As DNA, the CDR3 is TGTGCCACCCATAAGGACAACCGGGTATTT. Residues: CATHKDNRVF.

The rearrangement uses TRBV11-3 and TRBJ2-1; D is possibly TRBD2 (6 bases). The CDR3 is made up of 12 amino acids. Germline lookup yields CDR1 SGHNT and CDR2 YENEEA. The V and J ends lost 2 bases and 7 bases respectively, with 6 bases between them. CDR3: CASSLLANEQFF. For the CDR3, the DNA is TGTGCCAGCAGCTTACTAGCGAATGAGCAGTTCTTC.

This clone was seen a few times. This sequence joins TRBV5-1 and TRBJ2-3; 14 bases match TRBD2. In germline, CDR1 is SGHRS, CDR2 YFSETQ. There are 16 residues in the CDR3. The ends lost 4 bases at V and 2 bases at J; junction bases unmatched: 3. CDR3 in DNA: TGCGCCAGCAGCGAGGGACTAGCGGGAGCCACAGATACGCAGTATTTT. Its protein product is CASSEGLAGATDTQYF.

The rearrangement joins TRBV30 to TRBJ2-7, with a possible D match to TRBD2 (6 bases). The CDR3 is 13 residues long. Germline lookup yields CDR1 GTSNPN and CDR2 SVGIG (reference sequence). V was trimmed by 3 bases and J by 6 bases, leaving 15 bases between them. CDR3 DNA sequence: TGTGCCTGGAGCCTTCTCACGCGGGGCGAGCAGTACTTC. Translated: CAWSLLTRGEQYF. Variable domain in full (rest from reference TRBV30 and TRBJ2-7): SQTIHQWPATLVQPVGSPLSLECTVEGTSNPNLYWYRQAAGRGLQLLFYSVGIGQISSEVPQNLSASRPQDRQFILSSKKLLLSDSGFYLCAWSLLTRGEQYFGPGTRLTVT.

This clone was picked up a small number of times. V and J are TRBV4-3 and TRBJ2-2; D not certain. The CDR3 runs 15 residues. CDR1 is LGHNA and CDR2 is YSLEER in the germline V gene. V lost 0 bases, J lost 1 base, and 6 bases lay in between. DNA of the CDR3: TGCGCCAGCAGCCAAGAGCCAGTGAACACCGGGGAGCTGTTTTTT. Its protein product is CASSQEPVNTGELFF.

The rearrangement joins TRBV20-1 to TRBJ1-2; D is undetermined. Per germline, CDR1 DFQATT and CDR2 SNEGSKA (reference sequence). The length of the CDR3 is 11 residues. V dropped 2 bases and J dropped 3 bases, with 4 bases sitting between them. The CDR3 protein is CSARQDYGYTF. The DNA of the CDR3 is TGCAGTGCTAGACAGGACTATGGCTACACCTTC.

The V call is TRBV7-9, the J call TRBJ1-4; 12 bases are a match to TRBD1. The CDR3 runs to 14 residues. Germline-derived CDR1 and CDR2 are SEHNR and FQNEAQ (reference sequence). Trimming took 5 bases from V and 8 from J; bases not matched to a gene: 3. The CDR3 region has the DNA TGTGCCAGCAGCGCGGGACAGGGGGCGGAAAAACTGTTTTTT. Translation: CASSAGQGAEKLFF. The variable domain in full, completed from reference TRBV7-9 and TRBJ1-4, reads DTGVSQNPRHKITKRGQNVTFRCDPISEHNRLYWYRQTLGQGPEFLTYFQNEAQLEKSRLLSDRFSAERPKGSFSTLEIQRTEQGDSAMYLCASSAGQGAEKLFFGSGTQLSVL.

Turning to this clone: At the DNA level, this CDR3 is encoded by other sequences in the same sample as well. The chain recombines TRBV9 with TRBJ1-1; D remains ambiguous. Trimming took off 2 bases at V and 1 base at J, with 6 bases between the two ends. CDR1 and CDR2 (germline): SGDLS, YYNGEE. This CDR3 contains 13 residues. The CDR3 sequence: CASSVPGNTEAFF. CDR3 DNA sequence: TGTGCCAGCAGCGTTCCAGGGAACACTGAAGCTTTCTTT.

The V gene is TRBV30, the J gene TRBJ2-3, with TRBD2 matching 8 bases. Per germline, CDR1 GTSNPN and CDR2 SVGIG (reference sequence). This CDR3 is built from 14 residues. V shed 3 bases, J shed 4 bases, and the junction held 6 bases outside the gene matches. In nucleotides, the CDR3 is TGTGCCTGGAGACCCAGCGGGAGTGCAGATACGCAGTATTTT. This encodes CAWRPSGSADTQYF.

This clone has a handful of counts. The CDR3 bases are TGTGCCAGCAGCTTGCTTGGCCTTAACTATGGCTACACCTTC. Protein product: CASSLLGLNYGYTF. This chain uses TRBV7-2 with TRBJ1-2; D not certain. Germline loops: CDR1 SGHTA, CDR2 FQGNSA. This CDR3 comprises 14 residues. V was pared by 3 bases and J by 1 base, with 9 bases between.

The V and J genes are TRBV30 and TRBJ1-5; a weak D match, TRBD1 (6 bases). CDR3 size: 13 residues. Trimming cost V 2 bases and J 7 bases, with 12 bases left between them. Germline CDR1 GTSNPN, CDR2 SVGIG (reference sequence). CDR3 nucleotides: TGTGCCTGGAGTCGGGGGGGCGGACAGCCCCAGCATTTT. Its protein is CAWSRGGGQPQHF.